The source of this T cell receptor (beta chain) is a study of T cells after yellow fever vaccination. V was cut by 7 bases and J by 3 bases, with 19 bases left in between. The germline CDR1 and CDR2 sequences are SGDLS and YYNGEE. The length of the CDR3 is 16 residues. The TCR cDNA carried a universal primer site and UMIs from 5'RACE template switching. TCRdb reprocessed the 5' RACE reads via MiXCR and lists one record per CDR3 protein. The data show roughly 300,000 distinct CDR3 sequences, with 7% to 10% seen just once and about 16% held by the top ten. This clonotype was counted a few times. The chain combines TRBV9 with TRBJ2-2; TRBD2 might be the D (7 bases). The source of this sequence is a man younger than 30 who received the YFV17D yellow fever vaccine. Sequenced here: PBMCs, sampled roughly 45 days after the first yellow fever vaccination. The CDR3 is CASFDLAGADTGELFF. The CDR3 DNA reads as TGTGCCAGCTTTGATCTGGCGGGGGCTGACACCGGGGAGCTGTTTTTT.